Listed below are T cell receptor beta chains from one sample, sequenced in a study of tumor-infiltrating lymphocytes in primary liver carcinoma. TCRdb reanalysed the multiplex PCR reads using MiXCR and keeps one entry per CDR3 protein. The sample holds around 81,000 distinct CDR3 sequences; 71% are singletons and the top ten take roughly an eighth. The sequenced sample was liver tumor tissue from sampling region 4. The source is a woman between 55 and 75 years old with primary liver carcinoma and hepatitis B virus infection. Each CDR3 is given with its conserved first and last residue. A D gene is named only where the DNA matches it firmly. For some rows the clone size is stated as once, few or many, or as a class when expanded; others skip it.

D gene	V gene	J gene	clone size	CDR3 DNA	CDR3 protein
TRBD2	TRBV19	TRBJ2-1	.	TGTGCCAGTAGCCAAAGCGGGAACCCCTACAATGAGCAGTTCTTC	CASSQSGNPYNEQFF
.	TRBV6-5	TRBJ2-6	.	TGTGCCAGCAGTTTAGACGGGCCTGGGGCCAACATCCTGACTTTC	CASSLDGPGANILTF
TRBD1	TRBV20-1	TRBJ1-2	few	TGCAGTGCTAGAGAGAGACAGGGTCATGGCTACACCTTC	CSARERQGHGYTF
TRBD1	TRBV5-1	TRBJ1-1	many	TGCGCCAGCAGCTTCTGGAAGGGCAGGGGGCAAGGAACTGAAGCTTTCTTT	CASSFWKGRGQGTEAFF
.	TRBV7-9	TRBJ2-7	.	TGTGCCAGCAGCCCATTCTCCGAGCAGTACTTC	CASSPFSEQYF
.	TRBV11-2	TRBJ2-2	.	TGTGCCAGCGGCCTAGATAGGACTGGGGAGCTCTTTTTT	CASGLDRTGELFF
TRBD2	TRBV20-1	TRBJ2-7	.	TGCAGTGCTATAACGGTTAGCGGGGCGTACGAGCAGTACTTC	CSAITVSGAYEQYF
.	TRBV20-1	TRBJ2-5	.	TGCAGTGCTAGAAATCAAGGGGGATCAGAGACCCAGTACTTC	CSARNQGGSETQYF
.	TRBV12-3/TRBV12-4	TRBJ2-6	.	TGTACCAGCAGTTTAGCGACAGGGACTGGAGCCAACGTCCTGACTTTC	CTSSLATGTGANVLTF
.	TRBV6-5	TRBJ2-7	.	TGTGTCAGCAGTCCCCAGGGGGGTGGCTACGAGCGCTACTTC	CVSSPQGGGYERYF
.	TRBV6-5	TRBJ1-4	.	TGTGCCAGCAAACCGACAGCAACTAATGAAAAATTGTTTTTT	CASKPTATNEKLFF
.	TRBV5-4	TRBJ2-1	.	TGTGCCAGCAGCCACCACAGTGTCTCCTACAATGAGCAGTTCTTC	CASSHHSVSYNEQFF
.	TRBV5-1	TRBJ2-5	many	TGCGCCAGCAGCCCAGCGGAAGAGACCCAGTACTTC	CASSPAEETQYF
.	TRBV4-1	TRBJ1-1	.	TGCGCTAGCAGTCAGGGACAACTCGGGGTGAACGCTGAGGCTTTCTTT	CASSQGQLGVNAEAFF
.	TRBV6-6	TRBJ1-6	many	TGTGCCAGCAGTTCCCGGGGAGGAAACTCCTATAATTCACCCCTCCACTTT	CASSSRGGNSYNSPLHF
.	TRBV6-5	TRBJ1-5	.	TGTGTCAGCAGCCCCGGGACACGGGAACAGCCCCAGCATTTT	CVSSPGTREQPQHF
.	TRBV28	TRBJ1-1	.	TGTGCCAGCAGTTTCGACGTGGGGGTCTACGCGGCTTTCTTT	CASSFDVGVYAAFF
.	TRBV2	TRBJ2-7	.	TGTGCCGGCAGTGTCACGGGCTACTACGAGCAATACTTC	CAGSVTGYYEQYF
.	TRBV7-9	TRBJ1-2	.	TGTGCCAGCAGCTCCCTCCCAATTAGGGGGACTAACTATGGCTACACCTTC	CASSSLPIRGTNYGYTF
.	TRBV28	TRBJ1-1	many	TGTGCCAGCAGTTTGGGGTGGGGGGGCACTGAAGCTTTCTTT	CASSLGWGGTEAFF
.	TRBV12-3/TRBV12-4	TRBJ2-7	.	TGTGCCAGCAGTTTAGGAGACAGTCTAGCGTTCAGCTCCTACGAGCAGTACTTC	CASSLGDSLAFSSYEQYF
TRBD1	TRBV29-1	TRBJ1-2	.	TGCAGCGTTACCAGGACAGGGTCCTTCTATGGCTGCACCTTC	CSVTRTGSFYGCTF
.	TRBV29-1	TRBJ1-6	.	TGCATCGTGACGATCGGGGGGCGAGGATCACCCCTCCACTTT	CIVTIGGRGSPLHF
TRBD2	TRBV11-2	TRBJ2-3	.	TGTGTCAGCAGCGCTGGTAGCGGGGCTAACACAGGTACGCAGTATTTT	CVSSAGSGANTGTQYF
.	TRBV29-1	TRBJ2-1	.	TGCGGCGTTGCAGAACCAACACGGAATAAGCAGTTCTTC	CGVAEPTRNKQFF
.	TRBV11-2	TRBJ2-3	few	TGTGCCAGTAGCCTAGGGGGACTAACGTACACGTCAGTTACGCAGTATTTT	CASSLGGLTYTSVTQYF
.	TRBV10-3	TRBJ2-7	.	TGTGCCATCAGTGTGGGGAGGACCCCTGGCCTCGAGCAGTACTTC	CAISVGRTPGLEQYF
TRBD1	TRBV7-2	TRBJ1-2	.	TGTGCCAGCAGCTTAGCGACAGGGAATCTCTATGGCCACACCTTC	CASSLATGNLYGHTF
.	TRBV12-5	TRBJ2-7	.	TGTGCCAGTGAGGGGACCGGTCCCTACGAGCAGTACTTC	CASEGTGPYEQYF
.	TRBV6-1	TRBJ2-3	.	TGTGCCAACAGGGTAGCGGACTATAGCACAGATACGCTGTATTTT	CANRVADYSTDTLYF
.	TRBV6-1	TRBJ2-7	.	TGTACCAGCAGTGACCCAGGTGGTAACTCTTACGAGCGGTACTTC	CTSSDPGGNSYERYF
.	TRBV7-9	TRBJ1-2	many	TGTGCCAGCAGCGTGGACAGTCGTGGCTACACCTTC	CASSVDSRGYTF
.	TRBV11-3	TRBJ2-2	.	TGTGCCAGCGGCAACGGACTTCACATCGGGGAGCTGCTTTTT	CASGNGLHIGELLF
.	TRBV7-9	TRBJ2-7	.	TGCGCCAGCAGCCCCACGGGGCGACAAATGACCTCCTACGAGCAGTACTTC	CASSPTGRQMTSYEQYF
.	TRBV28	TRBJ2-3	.	TGTGCCAGCAGCGATCAACAGGGTTTCTCCGATACGAAGTATTTT	CASSDQQGFSDTKYF
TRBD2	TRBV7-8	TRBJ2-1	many	TGTGCCAGCAGCTTAGTAGGGGGACTAGCTTTATACAATGAGCAGTTCTTC	CASSLVGGLALYNEQFF
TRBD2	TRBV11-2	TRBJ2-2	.	TGTGCCAGTAAAGGATCAGCGGGAGTGGTGACCGGGGAGCTGTTTTTT	CASKGSAGVVTGELFF
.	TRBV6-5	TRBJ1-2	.	TGTGCCAGCAGAGAAGTATCCGGGACAAGGGAGGATGGCTACACCTTC	CASREVSGTREDGYTF
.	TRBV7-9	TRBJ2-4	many	TGTGCCAGCAGCTTAGCTGGCCAGGGGTTGGGCATTCAGTACTTC	CASSLAGQGLGIQYF
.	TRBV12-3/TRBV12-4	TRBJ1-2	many	TGTGCCAGCAGTTCCCAGGCAAGCTATGGCTACACCTTC	CASSSQASYGYTF
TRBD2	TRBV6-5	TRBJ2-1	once	TGTGTCAGCAGTCCAGAGGGAGGGTACAATGAGCAGTTCTTC	CVSSPEGGYNEQFF
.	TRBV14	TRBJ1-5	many	TGTGCCAGCAGCCACCTATCCCACCAAGGGAGCAATCAGCCCCAGCATTTT	CASSHLSHQGSNQPQHF
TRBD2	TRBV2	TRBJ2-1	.	TGTGCCAGCAGTCCCACTAGCGGGGTACCCTCCTACAATGGGCAGTTCTTC	CASSPTSGVPSYNGQFF
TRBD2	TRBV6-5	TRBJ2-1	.	TGTGCCAGCAGGAAACCAGCGGGAGGACCTTACAATGGGCAGTTCTTC	CASRKPAGGPYNGQFF
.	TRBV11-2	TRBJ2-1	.	TGTGCCAGCAGCTTAGAGCGGATGAGCTCCCAGAATGAGCAGTTCTTC	CASSLERMSSQNEQFF
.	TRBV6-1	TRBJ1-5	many	TGTGCCAGCAGTGAAGGGGTTCAACAGGGCGATCAGCCCCAGCATTTT	CASSEGVQQGDQPQHF
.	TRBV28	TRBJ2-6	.	TGTGCCAGCAGAGTTGGCCCAAGCTCTGGGACCAACGTCCTGACTTTC	CASRVGPSSGTNVLTF
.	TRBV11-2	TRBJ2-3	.	TGTGCCAGCAGCCCCCCTGGAGATGCACAGTATTTT	CASSPPGDAQYF
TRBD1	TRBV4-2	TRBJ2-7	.	TGTGCCAGCAACCAAAATCCGACAGGGGGCTACGAGCAGTACTTC	CASNQNPTGGYEQYF
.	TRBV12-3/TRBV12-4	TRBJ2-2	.	TGTACCAGCACCAAAAGGAAAACCTCCACCGGGGAGCTGTCTTTC	CTSTKRKTSTGELSF
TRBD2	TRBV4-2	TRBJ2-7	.	TGTGCCAGCAGCGGGAGCGGGAGGCCCTACGAACAGTACTTC	CASSGSGRPYEQYF
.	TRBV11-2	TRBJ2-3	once	TGTGCTAGCTGCCTCTGGGCGGATACGCAGTATTTT	CASCLWADTQYF
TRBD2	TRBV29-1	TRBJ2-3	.	TGCAGCGTTGCCGTGACTAGCGGGAGAAGGATAGATACACAGTATTTT	CSVAVTSGRRIDTQYF
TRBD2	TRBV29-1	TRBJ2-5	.	TGCAGCATTGGGAGGGGTGCAGAGACCCAGTACTTC	CSIGRGAETQYF